The TCR beta chain under discussion was sequenced for a study of radiation and T cells in renal cell carcinoma. Regarding the study as a whole: From baseline, blood top tumor clonotypes peaked at 2 weeks post-radiation.

Assay used: immunoSEQ multiplex PCR; TCRdb lists only in-frame clones, some missing. The table includes more than 120,000 clones, about 86% detected once. This clone turned up a few times. Its antigen is currently unknown. Stated time point: blood 4 weeks post-SBRT, at nephrectomy. The treatment here: 15 Gy SBRT to primary tumor, nephrectomy 4 weeks later. Nephrectomy followed 15 Gy stereotactic body radiation by 4 weeks. Sequenced material: blood, taken from a patient whose treatment included radiotherapy and nephrectomy. The clonotype was recovered from a woman between 45 and 60 years old with renal cell carcinoma.

DNA for the CDR3: TGTGCCAGCAGTGAGGCGGGGTTCACTGAAGCTTTCTTT. Translation gives CASSEAGFTEAFF. The chain joins TRBV25-1 to TRBJ1-1; D remains unclear. The germline V gene has CDR1 MGHDK and CDR2 SYGVNS. The CDR3 sequence is 13 residues long. Trimming cost V 3 bases and J 4 bases, with 9 bases left between them.